This paragraph covers one T cell receptor (beta chain) sequence. This sample was included in a study of tissue T cells after allogeneic stem cell transplantation. The length of the CDR3 is 14 residues. Germline values: CDR1 GTSNPN, CDR2 SVGIG (reference sequence). Trimming cost V 5 bases and J 7 bases, with 17 bases left between them. CDR3 sequences, V/J genes, frequencies and template counts came from survey-depth TCRbeta sequencing. Clones were sequenced by immunoSEQ multiplex PCR, and TCRdb holds only the in-frame ones, with some missing. The data hold approximately 11,000 clones, with 70% to 80% observed a single time.

Sequences were derived from tissue from the right colon, sampled at autopsy. J is TRBJ1-4 and V is TRBV30; TRBD1 is a possible D gene (6 bases). The sequence was obtained from a woman between 18 and 50 years old with breast cancer. The CDR3 sequence is CAWGGDKAIEKLFF. The CDR3, as DNA: TGTGCCTGGGGGGGCGATAAAGCGATTGAAAAACTGTTTTTT.